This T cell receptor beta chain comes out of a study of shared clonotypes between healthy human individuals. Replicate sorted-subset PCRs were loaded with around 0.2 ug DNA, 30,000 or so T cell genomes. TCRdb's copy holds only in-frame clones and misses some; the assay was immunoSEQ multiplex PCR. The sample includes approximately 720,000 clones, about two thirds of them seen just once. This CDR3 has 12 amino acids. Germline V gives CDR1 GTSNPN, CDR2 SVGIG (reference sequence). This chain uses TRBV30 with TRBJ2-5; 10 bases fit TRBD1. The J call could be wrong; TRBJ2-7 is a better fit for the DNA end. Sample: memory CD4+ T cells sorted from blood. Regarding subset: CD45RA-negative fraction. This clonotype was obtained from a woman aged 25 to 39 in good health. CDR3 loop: CAFRTGGYEQYF. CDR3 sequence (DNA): TGTGCCTTTAGGACAGGGGGCTACGAGCAGTACTTC.